The 28 T cell receptor beta chains given below trace back to one sample, sequenced in a study of blood T cell repertoires in COVID-19. Sequencing was performed with immunoSEQ multiplex PCR; in TCRdb, only in-frame clones are kept and a portion is missing. The sample consists of hundreds of thousands of clones, around 87% of them appearing once. The sequenced sample consisted of peripheral blood. These receptors all stem from a man younger than 35 with active or convalescent COVID-19.

The J gene is TRBJ2-1, the V gene TRBV28; 11 positions agree with TRBD2. Germline CDR1 and CDR2: MDHEN and SYDVKM. V trimming: 4 bases; J trimming: 7 bases; junction bases outside the gene matches: 6. The length of the CDR3 is 15 residues. CDR3 DNA sequence: TGTGCCAGCAGTTGGGGACTAGCGGAGTTAAATGAGCAGTTCTTC. Encoded protein: CASSWGLAELNEQFF. Supplemented by reference TRBV28 and TRBJ2-1, the full variable domain reads DVKVTQSSRYLVKRTGEKVFLECVQDMDHENMFWYRQDPGLGLRLIYFSYDVKMKEKGDIPEGYSVSREKKERFSLILESASTNQTSMYLCASSWGLAELNEQFFGPGTRLTVL.

The J gene is TRBJ1-1, the V gene TRBV6-6; TRBD1 agrees at 9 bases. Germline V gene data show CDR1 as MNHNY and CDR2 as SVGAGI (reference sequence). The CDR3 runs 17 residues. Germline trimming cut 5 bases from V and 5 bases from J; bases unmatched to any gene: 15. CDR3 DNA: TGTGCCAGCAGTCCTCGAGGGAATTGGGACAGGGCTACTGAAGCTTTCTTT. Translating it yields CASSPRGNWDRATEAFF.

With regard to this clone: The same CDR3 also results from other DNA sequences found in this sample. The rearrangement links TRBV27 to TRBJ2-7; D is possibly TRBD2 (6 bases). With 5 bases removed from V and 4 bases from J, the gap between germline ends came to 6 bases. From germline, CDR1 is MNHEY and CDR2 SMNVEV (reference sequence). The CDR3 runs 11 residues. CDR3: CASSRGYEQYF. The CDR3 nucleotides read TGTGCCAGCAGTCGGGGGTACGAGCAGTACTTC.

The J gene is TRBJ2-2, the V gene TRBV5-1, with D possibly being TRBD2 (6 bases). Germline assignment: CDR1 SGHRS and CDR2 YFSETQ. The ends were cut back, 0 bases at V and 5 bases at J, with 11 bases in the middle. The CDR3 is 15 residues long. The CDR3 loop is CASSLVAGSTGELFF. CDR3 sequence (DNA): TGCGCCAGCAGCTTGGTGGCGGGGAGTACCGGGGAGCTGTTTTTT.

The chain is built from TRBV5-5 and TRBJ1-5, with a weak D call TRBD1 (5 bases). The CDR3 length is 14 residues. CDR1 is SGHKS, CDR2 YYEKEE, per germline (reference sequence). Deletions cut 4 bases from V and 3 bases from J, with 11 bases between. The CDR3 loop reads CASSRTGDNQPQHF. CDR3 nucleotide sequence: TGTGCCAGCAGCCGAACAGGAGACAATCAGCCCCAGCATTTT.

V gene TRBV2 combines with J gene TRBJ2-2; D possibly corresponds to TRBD1 (6 bases). CDR3 length: 14 amino acids. Germline-derived CDR1 and CDR2 are SNHLY and FYNNEI. V was pared by 3 bases and J by 4 bases, with 9 bases between. In DNA form, the CDR3 reads TGTGCCAGCAGTGACAGGGGTCCCACCGGGGAGCTGTTTTTT. Translating it yields CASSDRGPTGELFF. The full variable domain, in which reference TRBV2 and TRBJ2-2 provide the parts outside the CDR3, is EPEVTQTPSHQVTQMGQEVILRCVPISNHLYFYWYRQILGQKVEFLVSFYNNEISEKSEIFDDQFSVERPDGSNFTLKIRSTKLEDSAMYFCASSDRGPTGELFFGEGSRLTVL.

The chain joins TRBV4-1 to TRBJ1-1, with a tentative D call TRBD1 (6 bases). This CDR3 has 18 residues. V lost 1 base and J 3 bases, leaving 21 bases between the germline ends. The germline V gene encodes CDR1 MGHRA and CDR2 YSYEKL. The DNA for the CDR3 is TGCGCCAGCAGCCAAGGGCTGGCGCAGGGGATGGGTGACACTGAAGCTTTCTTT. Translation gives CASSQGLAQGMGDTEAFF.

The chain couples TRBV6-5 to TRBJ2-1, with TRBD2 matching 10 bases. The junction had 7 bases not matched to a gene; V was cut back by 3 bases and J by 8 bases. CDR1 and CDR2 from the germline V gene are MNHEY and SVGAGI. CDR3 size: 15 residues. CDR3: CASSYRLAGVHEQFF. In nucleotides, the CDR3 is TGTGCCAGCAGTTATCGACTAGCGGGTGTTCATGAGCAGTTCTTC.

The chain combines TRBV7-6 with TRBJ2-7, with TRBD1 matching over 7 bases. V trimming: 1 base; J trimming: 3 bases; junction bases outside the gene matches: 3. Germline CDR1 and CDR2: SGHVS and FNYEAQ. The CDR3 extends over 14 amino acids. The CDR3 DNA follows: TGTGCCAGCAGCTTAGTCCCAGGGGGCTACGAGCAGTACTTC. It translates to CASSLVPGGYEQYF. Full variable domain (remainder filled in from reference TRBV7-6 and TRBJ2-7): GAGVSQSPRYKVTKRGQDVALRCDPISGHVSLYWYRQALGQGPEFLTYFNYEAQQDKSGLPNDRFSAERPEGSISTLTIQRTEQRDSAMYRCASSLVPGGYEQYFGPGTRLTVT.

V usage is TRBV24-1 and J usage is TRBJ2-2, with 7 nucleotides matching TRBD1. Germline V gives CDR1 KGHDR, CDR2 SFDVKD. J lost 4 bases, V lost 4 bases, and 8 bases had no gene match. The length of the CDR3 is 16 residues. CDR3 in DNA: TGTGCCACCAGTGACCCCACAGGGGCAGGCACCGGGGAGCTGTTTTTT. Translation gives CATSDPTGAGTGELFF.

The rearrangement joins TRBV9 to TRBJ1-6; the D gene is possibly TRBD1 (6 bases). Germline lookup yields CDR1 SGDLS and CDR2 YYNGEE. CDR3 length: 15 amino acids. V gave up 2 bases and J gave up 5 bases, with 11 bases separating them. In DNA, the CDR3 is TGTGCCAGCAGCGTTGGGACATCCGATAATTCACCCCTCCACTTT. The encoded protein is CASSVGTSDNSPLHF.

The V and J genes are TRBV11-2 and TRBJ2-7, with 7 bases lining up with TRBD1. This CDR3 contains 13 residues. CDR1 is SGHAT and CDR2 is FQNNGV in the germline V gene. V lost 8 bases and J lost 2; bases outside the gene matches: 6. The CDR3 protein is CASGLGGTYEQYF. For the CDR3, the DNA is TGTGCCAGCGGGCTAGGGGGCACCTACGAGCAGTACTTC.

This clone was counted a single time. The chain couples TRBV5-6 to TRBJ2-7; perhaps TRBD1 as D (5 bases). CDR1 and CDR2 from the germline V gene are SGHDT and YYEEEE. The CDR3 sequence is 15 residues long. Trimming took off 4 bases at V and 3 bases at J, with 17 bases between the two ends. DNA for the CDR3: TGTGCCAGCAGCGAAACTCGGACAATAGGCTACGAGCAGTACTTC. Protein: CASSETRTIGYEQYF. Together with reference TRBV5-6 and TRBJ2-7, the CDR3 gives the full variable domain: DAGVTQSPTHLIKTRGQQVTLRCSPKSGHDTVSWYQQALGQGPQFIFQYYEEEERQRGNFPDRFSGHQFPNYSSELNVNALLLGDSALYLCASSETRTIGYEQYFGPGTRLTVT.

The CDR3 is CASSYPTSGGAPSQETQYF. Here the CDR3 DNA reads TGCGCCAGCAGCTACCCGACTAGCGGGGGGGCCCCTTCCCAAGAGACCCAGTACTTC. V gene TRBV5-1 combines with J gene TRBJ2-5; 14 nucleotides agree with TRBD2. The trim removed 3 bases at V and 1 base at J, leaving 11 bases unmatched. The germline V gene has CDR1 SGHRS and CDR2 YFSETQ. This CDR3 contains 19 residues.

The V and J genes are TRBV7-8 and TRBJ1-1; D might be TRBD1 (6 bases). The CDR3 is made up of 13 amino acids. Trimming left V 2 bases short and J 4 bases short, with 8 bases between. Germline CDR1 and CDR2: SGHVS and FQNEAQ. The CDR3: CASSLSGATEAFF. DNA of the CDR3: TGTGCCAGCAGCTTATCAGGGGCCACTGAAGCTTTCTTT.

The chain is built from TRBV9 and TRBJ2-7; TRBD1 agrees at 8 bases. The trim removed 4 bases at V and 3 bases at J, leaving 6 bases unmatched. Germline loops: CDR1 SGDLS, CDR2 YYNGEE. The CDR3 extends over 14 amino acids. The CDR3 loop reads CASSPSQGGYEQYF. CDR3 nucleotides: TGTGCCAGCAGCCCCTCACAGGGGGGCTACGAGCAGTACTTC.

The rearrangement joins TRBV24-1 to TRBJ1-3, with 7 bases matching TRBD1. The CDR3 spans 17 residues. Unmatched junction bases numbered 11, after V lost 7 bases and J lost 0 bases. Germline lookup yields CDR1 KGHDR and CDR2 SFDVKD. CDR3 sequence: CATSGQVGSDSGNTIYF. CDR3 in DNA: TGTGCCACCAGCGGACAGGTGGGAAGTGACTCTGGAAACACCATATATTTT.

This clone was recorded only once. The V gene is TRBV27, the J gene TRBJ1-2, with 8 bases identical to TRBD1. V was clipped by 6 bases and J by 5 bases; unmatched bases: 5. This CDR3 spans 13 amino acids. Germline loops: CDR1 MNHEY, CDR2 SMNVEV (reference sequence). The CDR3 nucleotides read TGTGCCAGCAGCACAGGGGGAAGGTATGGCTACACCTTC. The encoded protein is CASSTGGRYGYTF.

The J gene is TRBJ2-7, the V gene TRBV4-1; the match to TRBD1 covers 8 bases. Germline CDR1 is MGHRA and CDR2 is YSYEKL. V lost 1 base and J lost 1; bases outside the gene matches: 3. This CDR3 region has 15 residues. The CDR3, as DNA: TGCGCCAGCAGCCAAGTGGGACAGGAATCCTACGAGCAGTACTTC. It codes for CASSQVGQESYEQYF.

V gene TRBV5-1 combines with J gene TRBJ2-2; D is uncertain. Trimming took 0 bases from V and 4 from J, leaving 7 bases between them. This CDR3 comprises 14 residues. The V gene's germline CDR1 is SGHRS and CDR2 YFSETQ. This chain's CDR3 is CASSLVSGTGELFF. CDR3 nucleotide sequence: TGCGCCAGCAGCTTGGTTTCGGGCACCGGGGAGCTGTTTTTT.

CDR3 bases: TGCGCCAGCAGTGAGGGAGGTGCCCAAGAGACCCAGTACTTC. Protein sequence: CASSEGGAQETQYF. The V call is TRBV10-1, the J call TRBJ2-5, with D possibly being TRBD2 (5 bases). The CDR3 consists of 14 residues. The ends were cut back, 2 bases at V and 1 base at J, with 8 bases in the middle. Germline V CDR1 and CDR2: WNHNN, SYGVQD (reference sequence).

This clone was found a few times. The chain carries TRBV18 and TRBJ2-4; 8 nucleotides line up with TRBD1. The V gene end was trimmed by 5 bases and the J gene end by 0 bases; junction bases not matched to a gene: 9. CDR1 is KGHSH and CDR2 is LQKENI in the germline V gene. The CDR3 loop spans 17 amino acids. CDR3 nucleotide sequence: TGTGCCAGCTCAGATCGACAGGGGATACTAGCCAAAAACATTCAGTACTTC. It specifies CASSDRQGILAKNIQYF.

The rearrangement uses TRBV27 and TRBJ1-1; 8 bases fit TRBD1. J lost 4 bases, V lost 3 bases, and 4 bases had no gene match. The germline V gene encodes CDR1 MNHEY and CDR2 SMNVEV (reference sequence). This CDR3 comprises 14 residues. CDR3 protein: CASSLGQVGTEAFF. In DNA form, the CDR3 reads TGTGCCAGCAGTTTGGGACAGGTGGGCACTGAAGCTTTCTTT.

This chain joins TRBV6-5 and TRBJ2-7; D ambiguous. The CDR3 consists of 13 residues. The germline CDR1 and CDR2 sequences are MNHEY and SVGAGI. V gave up 0 bases and J gave up 3 bases, with 6 bases separating them. CDR3 sequence: CASSYSSNYEQYF. CDR3 nucleotide sequence: TGTGCCAGCAGTTACTCGAGCAACTACGAGCAGTACTTC.

This sequence joins TRBV29-1 and TRBJ2-7, with D possibly TRBD2 on 6 matching bases. V lost 6 bases, J lost 2 bases, and 14 bases lay in between. CDR1 is SQVTM and CDR2 is ANQGSEA in the germline V gene. This CDR3 is 13 amino acids long. Written as DNA, the CDR3 is TGCAGCGTGGGGGGAGGACTTACCTACGAGCAGTACTTC. As protein: CSVGGGLTYEQYF.

The chain carries TRBV7-2 and TRBJ2-2, with 7 positions matching TRBD2. V lost 3 bases, J lost 1 base, and 2 bases stayed unmatched. The CDR3 covers 15 residues. CDR1 SGHTA and CDR2 FQGNSA come from the germline V gene. CDR3 bases: TGTGCCAGCAGCTTCTCTAGCGGGAACACCGGGGAGCTGTTTTTT. It specifies CASSFSSGNTGELFF.

J is TRBJ2-7 and V is TRBV27, with 8 bases matching TRBD1. From germline, CDR1 is MNHEY and CDR2 SMNVEV (reference sequence). The CDR3 loop spans 14 amino acids. V lost 5 bases and J lost 4; bases outside the gene matches: 7. The CDR3 DNA is TGTGCCAGCAGTAGCCGGGACAGGTGGTACGAGCAGTACTTC. Protein: CASSSRDRWYEQYF.

The chain carries TRBV5-1 and TRBJ2-1; D not resolved. CDR1 and CDR2 from the germline V gene are SGHRS and YFSETQ. Trimming pared 2 bases from V and 6 bases from J, leaving 9 bases between. The CDR3 sequence is 13 residues long. CDR3 loop: CASSFLGGNEQFF. DNA of the CDR3: TGCGCCAGCAGCTTTTTAGGCGGCAATGAGCAGTTCTTC.